This T cell receptor beta chain was identified during a study of cytomegalovirus exposure and HLA in healthy donors. The study, taken as a whole, reports: HLA alleles showed associations with 16,951 TCR beta sequences in a later analysis, at a 0.05 false discovery rate.

The V and J ends lost 5 bases and 4 bases respectively, with 11 bases between them. Germline lookup yields CDR1 LNHDA and CDR2 SQIVND (reference sequence). The CDR3 consists of 13 residues. PCR employed 60 Vbeta and 13 Jbeta primers. Libraries were prepared by immunoSEQ multiplex PCR; TCRdb keeps only in-frame clonotypes and omits some of them. The sample lists roughly 69,000 clones, under 85% occurring once. Comments on this clone: Its antigen remains unknown.

The sample taken for sequencing was PBMCs. V usage is TRBV19 and J usage is TRBJ1-2; maybe TRBD1 (5 bases). The source is a man aged 50 to 59 in good health and CMV-seronegative. Here the CDR3 reads CASSATQGYGYTF. For the CDR3, the DNA is TGTGCCAGTAGTGCGACGCAGGGCTATGGCTACACCTTC.